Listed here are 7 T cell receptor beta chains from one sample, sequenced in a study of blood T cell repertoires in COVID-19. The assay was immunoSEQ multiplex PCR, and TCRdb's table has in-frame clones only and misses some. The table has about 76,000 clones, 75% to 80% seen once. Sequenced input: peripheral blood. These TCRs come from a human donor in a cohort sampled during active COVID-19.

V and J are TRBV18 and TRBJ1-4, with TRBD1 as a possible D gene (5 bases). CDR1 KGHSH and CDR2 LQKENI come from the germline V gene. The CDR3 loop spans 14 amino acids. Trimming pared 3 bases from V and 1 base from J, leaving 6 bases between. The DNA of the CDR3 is TGTGCCAGCTCACCGACAGAAACTAATGAAAAACTGTTTTTT. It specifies CASSPTETNEKLFF.

For the CDR3, the DNA is TGTGCCAGCAGCTTACAGTTGGTCTCCTACGAGCAGTACTTC. Translating it yields CASSLQLVSYEQYF. The V call is TRBV11-2, the J call TRBJ2-7; D gene ambiguous. Trimming removed 2 bases at V and 0 bases at J, with 8 bases between. CDR1 and CDR2 (germline): SGHAT, FQNNGV. This CDR3 has 14 residues. Combining the CDR3 with reference TRBV11-2 and TRBJ2-7 gives the whole variable domain EAGVAQSPRYKIIEKRQSVAFWCNPISGHATLYWYQQILGQGPKLLIQFQNNGVVDDSQLPKDRFSAERLKGVDSTLKIQPAKLEDSAVYLCASSLQLVSYEQYFGPGTRLTVT.

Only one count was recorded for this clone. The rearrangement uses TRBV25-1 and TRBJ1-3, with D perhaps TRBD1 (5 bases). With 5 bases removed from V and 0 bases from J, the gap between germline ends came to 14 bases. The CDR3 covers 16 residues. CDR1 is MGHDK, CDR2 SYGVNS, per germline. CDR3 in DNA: TGTGCCAGCAGTCCAGGAGGGGTGGACTCTGGAAACACCATATATTTT. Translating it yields CASSPGGVDSGNTIYF.

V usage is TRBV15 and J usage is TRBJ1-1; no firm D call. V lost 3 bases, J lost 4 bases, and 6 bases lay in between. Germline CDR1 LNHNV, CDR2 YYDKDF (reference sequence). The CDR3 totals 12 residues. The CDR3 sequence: CATSSLGTEAFF. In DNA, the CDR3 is TGTGCCACCAGCAGCCTCGGCACTGAAGCTTTCTTT.

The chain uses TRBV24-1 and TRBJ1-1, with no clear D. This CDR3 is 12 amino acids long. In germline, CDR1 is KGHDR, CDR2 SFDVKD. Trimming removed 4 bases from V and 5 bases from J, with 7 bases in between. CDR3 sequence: CATSDGWTEAFF. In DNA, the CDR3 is TGTGCCACCAGTGACGGGTGGACTGAAGCTTTCTTT.

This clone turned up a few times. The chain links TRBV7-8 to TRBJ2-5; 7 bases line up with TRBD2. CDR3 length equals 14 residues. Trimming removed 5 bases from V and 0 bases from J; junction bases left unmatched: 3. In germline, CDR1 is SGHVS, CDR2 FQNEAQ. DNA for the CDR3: TGTGCCAGCAGCGAACTAGCGCACCAAGAGACCCAGTACTTC. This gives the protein CASSELAHQETQYF.

CDR3 in amino acids: CASSFPWGPSYEQYF. The CDR3 region has the DNA TGTGCCAGCAGTTTTCCATGGGGCCCCTCCTACGAGCAGTACTTC. This chain links TRBV28 with TRBJ2-7, with D perhaps TRBD1 (5 bases). The germline V gene has CDR1 MDHEN and CDR2 SYDVKM. Deletions cut 3 bases from V and 0 bases from J, with 12 bases between. This CDR3 has 15 amino acids.